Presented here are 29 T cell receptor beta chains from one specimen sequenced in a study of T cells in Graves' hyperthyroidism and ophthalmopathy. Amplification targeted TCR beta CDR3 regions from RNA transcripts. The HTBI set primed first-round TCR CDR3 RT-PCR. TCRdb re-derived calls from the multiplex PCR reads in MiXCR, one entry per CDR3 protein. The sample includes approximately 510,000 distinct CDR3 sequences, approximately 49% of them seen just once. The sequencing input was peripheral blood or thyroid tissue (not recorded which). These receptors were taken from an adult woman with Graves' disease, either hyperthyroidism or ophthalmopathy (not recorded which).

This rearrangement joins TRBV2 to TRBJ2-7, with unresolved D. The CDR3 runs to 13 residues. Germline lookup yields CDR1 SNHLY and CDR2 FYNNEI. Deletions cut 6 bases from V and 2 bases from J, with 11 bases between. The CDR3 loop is CASSPDTTYEQYF. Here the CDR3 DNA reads TGTGCCAGCAGCCCCGACACGACCTACGAGCAGTACTTC.

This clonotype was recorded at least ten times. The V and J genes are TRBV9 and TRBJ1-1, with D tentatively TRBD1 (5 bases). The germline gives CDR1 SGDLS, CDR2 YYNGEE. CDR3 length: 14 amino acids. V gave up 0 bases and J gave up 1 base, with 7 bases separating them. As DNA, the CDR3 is TGTGCCAGCAGCGTAGTTGGGGGGAACACTGAAGCTTTCTTT. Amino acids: CASSVVGGNTEAFF.

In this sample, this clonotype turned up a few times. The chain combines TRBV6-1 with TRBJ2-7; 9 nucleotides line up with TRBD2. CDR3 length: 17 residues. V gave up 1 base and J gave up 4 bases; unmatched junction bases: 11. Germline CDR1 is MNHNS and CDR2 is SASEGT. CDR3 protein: CASSEEFPSGTLYEQYF. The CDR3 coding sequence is TGTGCCAGCAGTGAAGAGTTTCCTAGCGGGACTCTGTACGAGCAGTACTTC.

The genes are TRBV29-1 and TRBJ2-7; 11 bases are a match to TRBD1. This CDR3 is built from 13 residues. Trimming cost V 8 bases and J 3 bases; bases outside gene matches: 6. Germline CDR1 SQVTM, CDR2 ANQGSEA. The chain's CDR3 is CSLGTGGFYEQYF. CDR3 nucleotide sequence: TGCAGCTTAGGGACAGGGGGTTTCTACGAGCAGTACTTC.

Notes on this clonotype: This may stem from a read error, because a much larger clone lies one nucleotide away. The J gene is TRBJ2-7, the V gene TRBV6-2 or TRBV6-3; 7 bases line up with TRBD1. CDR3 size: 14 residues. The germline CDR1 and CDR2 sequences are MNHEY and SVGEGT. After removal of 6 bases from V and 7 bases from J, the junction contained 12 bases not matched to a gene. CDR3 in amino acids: CASRQGQSYNEQYF. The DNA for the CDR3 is TGTGCCAGCAGACAGGGGCAATCCTACAATGAGCAGTACTTC.

CDR3 nucleotide sequence: TGCAGCGTTGGAACAGGACAGGGGACGAATCAGCCCCAGCATTTT. It translates to CSVGTGQGTNQPQHF. V and J are TRBV29-1 and TRBJ1-5, with TRBD1 matching 9 bases. The junction had 8 bases not matched to a gene; V was cut back by 4 bases and J by 4 bases. Germline V gene lookup returns CDR1 SQVTM and CDR2 ANQGSEA. This CDR3 region has 15 residues.

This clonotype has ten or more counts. CDR3 residues: CSARDLLAGSQEKLFF. The CDR3 DNA follows: TGCAGTGCTAGAGATCTTTTGGCGGGGAGTCAGGAAAAACTGTTTTTT. The rearrangement joins TRBV20-1 to TRBJ1-4; D unclear. The CDR3 consists of 16 residues. Trimming took 0 bases from V and 8 from J, leaving 19 bases between them. Germline CDR1 DFQATT, CDR2 SNEGSKA (reference sequence).

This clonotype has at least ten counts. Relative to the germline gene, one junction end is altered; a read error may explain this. CDR3 amino acids: CASSSGGRFHF. Here the CDR3 DNA reads TGTGCCAGCAGCTCGGGCGGCAGGTTCCATTTC. J is TRBJ2-5 and V is TRBV7-9; no firm D call. Germline CDR1 reads SEHNR; CDR2 reads FQNEAQ (reference sequence). There are 11 residues in the CDR3.

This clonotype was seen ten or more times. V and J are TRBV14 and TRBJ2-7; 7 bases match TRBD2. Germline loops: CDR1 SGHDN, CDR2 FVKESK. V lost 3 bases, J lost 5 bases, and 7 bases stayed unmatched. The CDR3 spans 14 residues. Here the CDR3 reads CASSHLGTTDEQYF. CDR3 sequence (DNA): TGTGCCAGCAGCCACCTCGGGACTACGGACGAGCAGTACTTC.

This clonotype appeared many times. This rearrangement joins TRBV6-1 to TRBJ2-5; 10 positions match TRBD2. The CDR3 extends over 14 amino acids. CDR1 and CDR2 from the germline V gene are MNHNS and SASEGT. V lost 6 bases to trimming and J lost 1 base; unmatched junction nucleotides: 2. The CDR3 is CASSRTSGQETQYF. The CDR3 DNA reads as TGTGCCAGCAGCCGGACTAGCGGCCAAGAGACCCAGTACTTC.

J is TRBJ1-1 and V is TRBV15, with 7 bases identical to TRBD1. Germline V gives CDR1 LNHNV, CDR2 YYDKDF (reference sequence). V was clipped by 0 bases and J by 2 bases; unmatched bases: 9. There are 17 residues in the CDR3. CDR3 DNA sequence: TGTGCCACCAGCAGAGATGACACGGGACAGAGTAACACTGAAGCTTTCTTT. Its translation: CATSRDDTGQSNTEAFF.

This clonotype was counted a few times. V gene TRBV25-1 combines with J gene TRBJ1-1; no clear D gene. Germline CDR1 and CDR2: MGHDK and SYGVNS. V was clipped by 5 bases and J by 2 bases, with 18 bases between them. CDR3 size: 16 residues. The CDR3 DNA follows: TGTGCCAGCAGTCCTGAAGGGCGTGGATTTAACACTGAAGCTTTCTTT. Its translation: CASSPEGRGFNTEAFF.

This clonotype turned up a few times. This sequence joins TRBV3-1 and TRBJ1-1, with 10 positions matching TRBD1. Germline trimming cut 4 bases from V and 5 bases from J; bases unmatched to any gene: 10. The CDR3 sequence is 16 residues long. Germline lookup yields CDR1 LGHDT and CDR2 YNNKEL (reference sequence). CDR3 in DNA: TGTGCCAGCAGCCCCCCTTTTCGGACAGGGGGAACTGAAGCTTTCTTT. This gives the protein CASSPPFRTGGTEAFF.

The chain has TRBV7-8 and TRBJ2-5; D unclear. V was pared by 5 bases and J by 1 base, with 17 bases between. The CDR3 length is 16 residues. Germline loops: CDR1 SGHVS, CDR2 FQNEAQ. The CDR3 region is CASSLRRLVPQETQYF. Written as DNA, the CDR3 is TGTGCCAGCAGCCTCCGTAGGCTCGTTCCCCAAGAGACCCAGTACTTC. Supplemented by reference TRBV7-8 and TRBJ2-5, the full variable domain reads GAGVSQSPRYKVAKRGQDVALRCDPISGHVSLFWYQQALGQGPEFLTYFQNEAQLDKSGLPSDRFFAERPEGSVSTLKIQRTQQEDSAVYLCASSLRRLVPQETQYFGPGTRLLVL.

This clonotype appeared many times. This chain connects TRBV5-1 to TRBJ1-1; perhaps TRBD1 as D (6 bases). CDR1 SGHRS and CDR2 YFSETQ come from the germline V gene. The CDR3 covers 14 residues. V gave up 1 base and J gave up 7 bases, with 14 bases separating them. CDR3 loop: CASSLSVTGVEAFF. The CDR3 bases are TGCGCCAGCAGCTTGAGCGTGACAGGAGTTGAAGCTTTCTTT.

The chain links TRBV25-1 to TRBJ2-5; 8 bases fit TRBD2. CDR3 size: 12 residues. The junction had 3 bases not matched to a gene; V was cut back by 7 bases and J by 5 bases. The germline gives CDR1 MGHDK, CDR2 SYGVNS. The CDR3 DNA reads TGTGCCAGCATGGTAGCGGGGGAGACCCAGTACTTC. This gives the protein CASMVAGETQYF.

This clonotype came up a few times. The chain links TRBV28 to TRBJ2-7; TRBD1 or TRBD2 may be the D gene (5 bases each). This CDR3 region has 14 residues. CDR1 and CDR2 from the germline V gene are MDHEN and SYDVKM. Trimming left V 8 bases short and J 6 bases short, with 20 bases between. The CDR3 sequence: CASGTGFIATEQYF. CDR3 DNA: TGTGCCAGCGGGACGGGCTTCATCGCTACCGAGCAGTACTTC.

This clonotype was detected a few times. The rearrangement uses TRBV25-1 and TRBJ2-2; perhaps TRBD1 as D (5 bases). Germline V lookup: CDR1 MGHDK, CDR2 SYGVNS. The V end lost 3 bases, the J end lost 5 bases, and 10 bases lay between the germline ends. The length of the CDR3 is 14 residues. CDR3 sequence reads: CASSEGLETGELFF. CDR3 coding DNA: TGTGCCAGCAGTGAGGGGCTTGAGACCGGGGAGCTGTTTTTT.

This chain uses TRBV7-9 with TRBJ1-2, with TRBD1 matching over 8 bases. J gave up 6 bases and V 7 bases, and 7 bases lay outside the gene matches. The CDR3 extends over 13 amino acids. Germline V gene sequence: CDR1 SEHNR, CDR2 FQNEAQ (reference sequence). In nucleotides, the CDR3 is TGTGCCAGCACCCCGACAGGGGAAAATGGCTACACCTTC. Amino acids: CASTPTGENGYTF.

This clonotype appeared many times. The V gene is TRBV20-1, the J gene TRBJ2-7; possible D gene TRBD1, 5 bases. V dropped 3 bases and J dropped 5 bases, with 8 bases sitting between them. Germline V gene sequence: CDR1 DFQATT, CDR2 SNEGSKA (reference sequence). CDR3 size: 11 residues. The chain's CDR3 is CSARGRDEQYF. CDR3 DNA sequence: TGCAGTGCTAGGGGCAGGGACGAGCAGTACTTC.

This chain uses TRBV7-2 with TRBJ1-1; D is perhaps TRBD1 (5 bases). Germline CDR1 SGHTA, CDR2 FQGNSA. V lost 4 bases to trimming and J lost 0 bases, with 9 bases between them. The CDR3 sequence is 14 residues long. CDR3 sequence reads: CASSSGGVNTEAFF. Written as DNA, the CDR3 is TGTGCCAGCAGCTCGGGGGGTGTGAACACTGAAGCTTTCTTT.

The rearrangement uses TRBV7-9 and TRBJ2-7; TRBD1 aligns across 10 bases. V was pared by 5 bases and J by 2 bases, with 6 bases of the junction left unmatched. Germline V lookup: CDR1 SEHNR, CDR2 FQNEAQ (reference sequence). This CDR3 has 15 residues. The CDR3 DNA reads TGTGCCAGCAGCCACCGGGACAGGGGTCCCTACGAGCAGTACTTC. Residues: CASSHRDRGPYEQYF. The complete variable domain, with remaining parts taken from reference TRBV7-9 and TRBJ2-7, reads DTGVSQNPRHKITKRGQNVTFRCDPISEHNRLYWYRQTLGQGPEFLTYFQNEAQLEKSRLLSDRFSAERPKGSFSTLEIQRTEQGDSAMYLCASSHRDRGPYEQYFGPGTRLTVT.

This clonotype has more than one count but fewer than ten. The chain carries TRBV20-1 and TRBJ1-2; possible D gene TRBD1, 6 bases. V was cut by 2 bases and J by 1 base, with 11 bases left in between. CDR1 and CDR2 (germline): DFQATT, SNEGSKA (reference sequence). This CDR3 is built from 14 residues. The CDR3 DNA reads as TGCAGTGCTAGAACGACAGGAGTTAACTATGGCTACACCTTC. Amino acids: CSARTTGVNYGYTF.

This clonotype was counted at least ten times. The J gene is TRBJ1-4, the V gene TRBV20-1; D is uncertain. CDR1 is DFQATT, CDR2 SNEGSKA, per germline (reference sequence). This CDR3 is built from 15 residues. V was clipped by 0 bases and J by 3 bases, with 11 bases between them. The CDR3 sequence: CSARDRTASNEKLFF. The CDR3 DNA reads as TGCAGTGCTAGAGATCGTACAGCGTCTAATGAAAAACTGTTTTTT.

DNA of the CDR3: TGCAGCGTTGCGGCCGGGACAGGGGCTTACTATGGCTACACCATATATTTT. This encodes CSVAAGTGAYYGYTIYF. The rearrangement links TRBV29-1 to TRBJ1-3; 10 nucleotides align to TRBD1. The J segment lost 8 bases and the V segment lost 4 bases, leaving 17 bases of the junction unmatched. Germline V CDR1 and CDR2: SQVTM, ANQGSEA. The CDR3 is made up of 17 amino acids.

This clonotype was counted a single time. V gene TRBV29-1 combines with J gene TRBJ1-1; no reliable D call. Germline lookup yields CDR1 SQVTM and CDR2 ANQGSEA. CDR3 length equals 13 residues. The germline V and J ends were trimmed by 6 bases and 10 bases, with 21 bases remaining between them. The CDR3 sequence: CSVHKTGRVGAFF. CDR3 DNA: TGCAGCGTCCACAAGACTGGACGTGTTGGAGCTTTCTTT.

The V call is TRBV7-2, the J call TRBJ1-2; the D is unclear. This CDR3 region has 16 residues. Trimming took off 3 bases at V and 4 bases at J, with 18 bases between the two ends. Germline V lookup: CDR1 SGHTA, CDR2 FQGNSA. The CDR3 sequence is CASSFMDGPASYGYTF. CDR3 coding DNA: TGTGCCAGCAGCTTTATGGACGGCCCGGCGAGCTATGGCTACACCTTC.

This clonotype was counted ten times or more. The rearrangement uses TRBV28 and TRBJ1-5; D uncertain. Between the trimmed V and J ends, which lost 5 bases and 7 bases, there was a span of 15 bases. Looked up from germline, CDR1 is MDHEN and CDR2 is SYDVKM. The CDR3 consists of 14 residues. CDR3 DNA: TGTGCCAGCAGTCCCACGAACGTTATGCAGCCCCAGCATTTT. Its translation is CASSPTNVMQPQHF.

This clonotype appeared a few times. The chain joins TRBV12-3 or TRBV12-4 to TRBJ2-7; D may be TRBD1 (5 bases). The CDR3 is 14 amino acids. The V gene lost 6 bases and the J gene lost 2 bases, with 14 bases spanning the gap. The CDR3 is CASRRETATYEQYF. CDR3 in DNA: TGTGCCAGCAGACGTGAGACAGCAACCTACGAGCAGTACTTC.